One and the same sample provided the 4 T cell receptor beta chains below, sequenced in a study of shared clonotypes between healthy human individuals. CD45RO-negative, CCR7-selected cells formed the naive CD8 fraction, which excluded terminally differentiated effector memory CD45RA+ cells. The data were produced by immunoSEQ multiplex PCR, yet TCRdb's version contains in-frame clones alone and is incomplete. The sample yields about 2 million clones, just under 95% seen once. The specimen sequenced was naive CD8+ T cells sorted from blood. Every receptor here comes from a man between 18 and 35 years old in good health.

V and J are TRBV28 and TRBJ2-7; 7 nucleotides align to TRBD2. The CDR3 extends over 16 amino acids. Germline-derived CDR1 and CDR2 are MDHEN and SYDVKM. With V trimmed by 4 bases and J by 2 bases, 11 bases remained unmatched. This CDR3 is CASSSPLEGRAYEQYF. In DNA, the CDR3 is TGTGCCAGCAGTTCGCCCCTAGAGGGGAGGGCCTACGAGCAGTACTTC.

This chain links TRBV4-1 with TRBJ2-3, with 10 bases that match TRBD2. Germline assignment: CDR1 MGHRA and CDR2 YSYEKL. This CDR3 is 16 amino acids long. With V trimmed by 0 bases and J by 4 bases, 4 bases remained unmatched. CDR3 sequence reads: CASSQDLAGEPDTQYF. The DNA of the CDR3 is TGCGCCAGCAGCCAAGATCTAGCGGGGGAACCAGATACGCAGTATTTT.

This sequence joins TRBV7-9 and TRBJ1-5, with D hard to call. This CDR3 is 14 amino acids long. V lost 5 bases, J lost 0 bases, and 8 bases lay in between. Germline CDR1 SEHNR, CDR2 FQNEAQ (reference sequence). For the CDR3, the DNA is TGTGCCAGCAGCCAAGTGTATAGCAATCAGCCCCAGCATTTT. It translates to CASSQVYSNQPQHF.

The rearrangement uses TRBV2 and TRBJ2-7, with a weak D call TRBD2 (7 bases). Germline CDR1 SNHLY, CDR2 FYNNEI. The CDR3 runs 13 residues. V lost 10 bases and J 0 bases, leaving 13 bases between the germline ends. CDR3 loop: CATGGRLSYEQYF. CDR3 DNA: TGTGCCACCGGGGGGCGACTCTCCTACGAGCAGTACTTC.